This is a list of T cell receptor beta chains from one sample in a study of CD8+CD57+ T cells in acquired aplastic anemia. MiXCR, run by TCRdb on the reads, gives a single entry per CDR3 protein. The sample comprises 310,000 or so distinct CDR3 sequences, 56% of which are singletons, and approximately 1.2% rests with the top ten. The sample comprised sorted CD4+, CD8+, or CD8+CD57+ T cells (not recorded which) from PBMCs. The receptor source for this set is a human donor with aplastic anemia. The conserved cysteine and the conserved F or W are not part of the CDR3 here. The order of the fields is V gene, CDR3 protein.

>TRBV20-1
SANSGIGADTQY
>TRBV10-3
AISKQTNTEAF
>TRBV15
ATSDDKWDTGELF
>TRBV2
ASSLAGSHSGNTIY
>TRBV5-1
ASSLAGLGDTQY
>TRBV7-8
ASSTGLASTDTQY
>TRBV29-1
SAKKQVLGYEQY
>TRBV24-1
ATSVDRGTRNEQF
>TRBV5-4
ASSGGQLNTEAF
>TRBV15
ATSRDPDYGYT
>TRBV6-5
ASRPLGQVNTEAF
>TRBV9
ASSVGAGGVVNTGELF
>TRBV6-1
ASSPNLDRAKGQPQH
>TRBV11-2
ASSLGQEAYEQY
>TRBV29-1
SVNSGSSYNEQY
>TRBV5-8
ASSLGKQARNYEQY
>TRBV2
ASCLGRAMPGNTIY
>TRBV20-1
SASGRIYEQY
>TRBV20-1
SARQGGTPGTEAF
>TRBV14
ASSQVGEYNEKLF
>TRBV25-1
ASNMAGPHNEQF
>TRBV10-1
ASSEPASFGEKLF
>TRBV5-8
ASSPGSGVAENEQY
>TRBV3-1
ASSQDLRSSGSYNEQF
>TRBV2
ASKYPRQGGRDTEAF
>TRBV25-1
ASKGGVSMGGYT
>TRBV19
ASSMGRGRTYNSPLH
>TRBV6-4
ASSAGANNEQF
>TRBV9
ASSQVGVNYGYT
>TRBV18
ASSPPGQGFQPQH
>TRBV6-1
ASRTGGNVYNSPLH
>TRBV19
ASSIGLAKF
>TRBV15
ATSSFPGTSVTSTDTQY
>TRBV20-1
SATQPDRAYEQY
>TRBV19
ASSILAGSAYEQY
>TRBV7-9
ASSLAGAKNTEAF
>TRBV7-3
ASSPTGGGQSTGELF
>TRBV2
ATRSGANYEQY
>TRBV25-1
ASSASGREKLF
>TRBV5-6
ASSLGVDEAF
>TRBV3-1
ASSQDRQGEGSPLH
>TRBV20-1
SASGTSGSRNYNEQF
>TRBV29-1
SVEVAGYGYT
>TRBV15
ATSITRDHETQY